The following is a T cell receptor (beta chain) sequence with its context. The antigen remains undetermined. This entry is derived from a study of cytomegalovirus exposure and HLA in healthy donors. The CDR3 extends over 13 amino acids. Germline CDR1 and CDR2: GTSNPN and SVGIG (reference sequence). The germline V and J ends were trimmed by 5 bases and 3 bases, with 11 bases remaining between them. Measured with immunoSEQ multiplex PCR; TCRdb has only the in-frame clones, and not every one. The sample has approximately 160,000 clones; around four fifths are singletons. Study conclusions and caveats: Cytomegalovirus-associated status was assigned to 164 TCR beta chains.

The rearrangement joins TRBV30 to TRBJ1-5; D is undetermined. What was sequenced was PBMCs. This receptor was identified in a young man in good health and CMV-seropositive. The CDR3 DNA follows: TGTGCCTGGGTCGGAGGATCCAATCAGCCCCAGCATTTT. Amino acid sequence: CAWVGGSNQPQHF.